The clone carrying this T cell receptor beta chain was recorded many times. The sample is drawn from a study of neurological immune-mediated disorders. Over 160 million TCR-beta sequences, together covering 15-18 subjects, were produced by every individual sequencing run that was carried out. Each CDR3 protein is one row after TCRdb ran MiXCR on the 5' RACE reads. The table records 11,000 to 15,000 distinct CDR3 sequences, more than 9% of them present only once. The receptor was isolated from a woman in her thirties or forties in good health. The sample taken for sequencing was PBMCs.

CDR3: CSVGTGVGTGELFF. The DNA of the CDR3 is TGCAGCGTGGGAACAGGGGTTGGCACCGGGGAGCTGTTTTTT. The chain combines TRBV29-1 with TRBJ2-2; TRBD1 matches 7 bases. There are 14 residues in the CDR3. The V gene end was trimmed by 6 bases and the J gene end by 4 bases; junction bases not matched to a gene: 8. Germline CDR1 and CDR2: SQVTM and ANQGSEA.